This record concerns one T cell receptor beta chain sequence. This sample stems from a study of blood T cell repertoires in COVID-19. Study background: Sites across the United States, Italy and Spain contributed samples from acute and convalescent COVID-19. Nucleic acid was either cDNA or gDNA, and it came from T cells, B-cell-depleted T cells, or PBMCs.

The length of the CDR3 is 16 residues. The germline V gene has CDR1 SGHTA and CDR2 FQGTGA. J gave up 4 bases and V 5 bases, and 12 bases lay outside the gene matches. Per the study methods: Estimation of nucleated cell counts relied on the amplification of reference gene primers. Using immunoSEQ multiplex PCR, the repertoire was profiled, and TCRdb retains in-frame clones only, with some absent. From that table come the V and J calls and clone size; the DNA was used to work out D and trimming. The sample carries approximately 240,000 clones, about 83% recorded once. The sequencing input was peripheral blood. The rearrangement uses TRBV7-3 and TRBJ1-2; 8 bases line up with TRBD1. This receptor was obtained from a woman younger than 45 with COVID-19, enrolled during active disease. The CDR3 coding sequence is TGTGCCAGCAGCCCTTATGGACAGGGTGCCTCCTATGGCTACACCTTC. Its translation: CASSPYGQGASYGYTF.